This paragraph reports one TCR beta chain. Here immunoSEQ multiplex PCR was the method, and the copy in TCRdb shows in-frame clones only, minus some. The sample has about 170,000 clones; roughly 80% are singletons. Adults between roughly 18 and 89 years of age took part from fewer than 30 US areas. In Cohort 3, a recovered donor had either two negative PCRs, clearance, or symptom resolution. The sample is drawn from a study of blood T cell repertoires in COVID-19. As for the study in general: Samples representing acute and convalescent COVID-19 were sourced from the United States, Italy and Spain.

The J segment lost 3 bases and the V segment lost 2 bases, leaving 6 bases of the junction unmatched. The CDR3 totals 17 residues. The germline CDR1 and CDR2 sequences are LGHNA and YNFKEQ. This chain connects TRBV4-2 to TRBJ2-7, with 14 bases aligning to TRBD2. The sequencing sample was made of PBMCs or T cells enriched from blood (not recorded which). This clonotype originated in a middle-aged man who had recovered from COVID-19. CDR3 DNA: TGTGCCAGCAGCCAACCCCCCGGGACTAGCGGGGGCTACGAGCAGTACTTC. Translated: CASSQPPGTSGGYEQYF.